The TCR beta chain described here comes from a study of cytomegalovirus exposure and HLA in healthy donors. PCR amplification relied on 60 Vbeta primers (plus 13 Jbeta primers). Data came from immunoSEQ multiplex PCR; TCRdb stores just in-frame clones and leaves some out. The repertoire holds approximately 220,000 clones, with about 80% as singletons. CDR3 size: 16 residues. Germline values: CDR1 MDHEN, CDR2 SYDVKM. Trimming cost V 6 bases and J 0 bases; bases outside gene matches: 8. Sequenced material: PBMCs. This clonotype was obtained from a man in his forties in good health and CMV-seronegative. V usage is TRBV28 and J usage is TRBJ1-5; TRBD1 agrees at 7 bases. The CDR3 loop reads CASSRNRGTSNQPQHF. CDR3 coding DNA: TGTGCCAGCAGCCGAAACAGGGGAACTAGCAATCAGCCCCAGCATTTT.